This T cell receptor beta chain is from a study of OX40 agonist ivuxolimab in advanced cancers. For the study at large: As their treatment, patients were administered ivuxolimab, an agonistic anti-OX40 (CD134) antibody.

Germline V gene sequence: CDR1 GTSNPN, CDR2 SVGIG (reference sequence). V gave up 0 bases and J gave up 7 bases; unmatched junction bases: 26. CDR3 length equals 20 residues. Sequenced by immunoSEQ multiplex PCR; TCRdb stores in-frame clones only, minus some. The sample lists some 85,000 clones; about 88% were seen once. The sequence was collected from an adult with an advanced solid tumor such as melanoma, head and neck, liver or kidney cancer. The chain links TRBV30 to TRBJ1-2, with 7 bases aligning to TRBD1. The sample in question was CD4+ or CD8+ T cells sorted from blood, obtained in a trial of the OX40 agonist ivuxolimab. The CDR3: CAWSVLFAWTGDSIHSGYTF. The CDR3 DNA follows: TGTGCCTGGAGTGTACTTTTCGCCTGGACCGGGGACAGCATTCACAGTGGCTACACCTTC.